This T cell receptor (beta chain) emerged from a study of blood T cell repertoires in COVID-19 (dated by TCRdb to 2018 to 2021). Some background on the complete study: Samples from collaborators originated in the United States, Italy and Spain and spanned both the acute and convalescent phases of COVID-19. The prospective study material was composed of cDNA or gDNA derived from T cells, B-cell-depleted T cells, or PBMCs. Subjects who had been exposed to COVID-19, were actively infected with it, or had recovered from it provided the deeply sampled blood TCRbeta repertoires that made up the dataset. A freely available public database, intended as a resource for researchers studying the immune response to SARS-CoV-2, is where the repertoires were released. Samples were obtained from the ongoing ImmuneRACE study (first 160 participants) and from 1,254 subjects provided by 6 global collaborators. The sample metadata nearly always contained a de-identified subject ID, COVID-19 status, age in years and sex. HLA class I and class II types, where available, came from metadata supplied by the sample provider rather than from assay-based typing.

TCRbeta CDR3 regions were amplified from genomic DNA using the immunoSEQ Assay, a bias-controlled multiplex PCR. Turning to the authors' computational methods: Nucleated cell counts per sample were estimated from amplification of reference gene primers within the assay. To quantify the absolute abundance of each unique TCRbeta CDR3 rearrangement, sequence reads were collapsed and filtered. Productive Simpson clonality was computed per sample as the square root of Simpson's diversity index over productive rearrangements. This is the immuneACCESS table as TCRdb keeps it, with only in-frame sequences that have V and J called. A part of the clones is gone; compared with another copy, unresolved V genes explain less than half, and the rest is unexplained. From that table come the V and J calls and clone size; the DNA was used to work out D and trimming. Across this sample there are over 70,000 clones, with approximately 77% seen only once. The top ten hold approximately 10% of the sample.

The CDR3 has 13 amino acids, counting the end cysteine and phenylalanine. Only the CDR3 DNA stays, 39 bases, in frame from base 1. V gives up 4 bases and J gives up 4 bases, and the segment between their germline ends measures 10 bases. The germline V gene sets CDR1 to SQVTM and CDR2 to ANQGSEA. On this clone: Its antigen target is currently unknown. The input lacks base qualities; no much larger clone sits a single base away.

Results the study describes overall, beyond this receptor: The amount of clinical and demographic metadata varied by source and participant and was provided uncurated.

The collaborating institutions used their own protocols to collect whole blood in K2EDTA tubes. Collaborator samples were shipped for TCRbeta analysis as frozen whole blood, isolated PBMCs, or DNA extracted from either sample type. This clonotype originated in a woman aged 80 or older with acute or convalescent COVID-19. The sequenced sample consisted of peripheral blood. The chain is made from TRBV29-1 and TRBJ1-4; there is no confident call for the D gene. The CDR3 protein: CSVGGQINEKLFF. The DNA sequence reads TGCAGCGTTGGTGGGCAGATTAATGAAAAACTGTTTTTT. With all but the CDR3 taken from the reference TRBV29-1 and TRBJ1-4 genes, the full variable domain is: SAVISQKPSRDICQRGTSLTIQCQVDSQVTMMFWYRQQPGQSLTLIATANQGSEATYESGFVIDKFPISRPNLTFSTLTVSNMSPEDSSIYLCSVGGQINEKLFFGSGTQLSVL.